A selection of T cell receptor beta chains follows, all from one sample in a study of cytomegalovirus exposure and HLA in healthy donors. Measured with immunoSEQ multiplex PCR; TCRdb has only the in-frame clones, and not every one. The sample shows under 200,000 clones, roughly 80% of them seen only once. The material sequenced was PBMCs. These TCRs come from a male donor in good health and CMV-seronegative. Each CDR3 is given with its conserved first and last residue. D genes are given only for firm matches. Clone size is shown for a subset of rows, as once, few, many or a class of expanded clone.

cdr3_aa cdr3_nt clone_size j_call d_call v_call
CASSYSKGAGNTEAFF TGTGCCAGCAGTTACTCGAAGGGTGCGGGGAACACTGAAGCTTTCTTT NA TRBJ1-1 NA TRBV6-5
CASEQGAGETQYF TGTGCCAGCGAACAGGGGGCGGGAGAGACCCAGTACTTC NA TRBJ2-5 TRBD1 TRBV7-2
CASSPGQGLGYGYTF TGTGCCAGCAGTCCTGGACAGGGTCTCGGCTATGGCTACACCTTC NA TRBJ1-2 TRBD1 TRBV2
CASSPSTGGAEKLFF TGTGCCAGCAGTCCTTCAACAGGGGGCGCGGAAAAACTGTTTTTT NA TRBJ1-4 TRBD1 TRBV6-1
CASSLDGGTGELFF TGTGCCAGCAGCTTAGACGGGGGCACCGGGGAGCTGTTTTTT NA TRBJ2-2 NA TRBV7-7
CASSLGAGLYEQYF TGTGCCAGCAGCTTAGGGGCAGGGCTCTACGAGCAGTACTTC few TRBJ2-7 NA TRBV7-9
CAWSVTDIQYF TGTGCCTGGAGTGTAACGGACATTCAGTACTTC NA TRBJ2-4 NA TRBV30
CASSVRAGVGSDEQFF TGTGCCAGCAGTGTAAGAGCGGGAGTAGGTAGCGATGAGCAGTTCTTC many TRBJ2-1 TRBD2 TRBV6-4
CASSLPGTSYYEQYF TGTGCCAGCAGCTTACCCGGGACAAGCTACTACGAGCAGTACTTC few TRBJ2-7 NA TRBV5-4
CASSVGQFLETQYF TGTGCCAGCAGCGTAGGACAGTTCCTCGAGACCCAGTACTTC once TRBJ2-5 NA TRBV9
CASRQQGGYGYTF TGTGCCAGTAGGCAACAGGGTGGCTATGGCTACACCTTC NA TRBJ1-2 NA TRBV19
CASGGTGNQPQHF TGTGCCAGCGGGGGGACAGGGAATCAGCCCCAGCATTTT NA TRBJ1-5 TRBD1 TRBV28
CASSPRGGRNTGELFF TGTGCCAGCTCACCACGCGGGGGGCGGAACACCGGGGAGCTGTTTTTT NA TRBJ2-2 TRBD2 TRBV18